This T cell receptor (beta chain) was retrieved from a study of breast tumors, draining lymph nodes, adjacent tissues. A remark on this clonotype: One junction end disagrees with the germline gene, perhaps due to a read error.

CDR1 is DFQATT, CDR2 SNEGSKA, per germline (reference sequence). CDR3 length: 13 amino acids. Samples came from axillary lymph nodes draining the breast cancer. TCRdb reanalysed the multiplex PCR reads using MiXCR and keeps one entry per CDR3 protein. The data contain approximately 90,000 distinct CDR3 sequences, around 29% of them seen just once; the ten biggest clones take up over 8%. Material for sequencing was axillary lymph node tissue. This TCR was recovered from a female donor with breast cancer. Some clones in this sample may be carry-over from other donors' samples. This chain uses TRBV20-1 with TRBJ2-7; D is perhaps TRBD2 (6 bases). CDR3 nucleotides: TGCAGTGCTAGAGTATCGGGAGTGAGGGCGCAGCACTTC. Its translation is CSARVSGVRAQHF.